This TCR beta chain was obtained from a study of CD8 T cells in ankylosing spondylitis. This clonotype was detected only a few times. TCRdb analysed the 5' RACE reads with MiXCR anew, one entry per CDR3 protein. The top ten clones hold around 15% of a sample with roughly 180,000 distinct CDR3 sequences, 9.5% to 10% of them seen once. Trimming pared 10 bases from V and 3 bases from J, leaving 18 bases between. Looked up from germline, CDR1 is MGHDK and CDR2 is SYGVNS. The CDR3 runs 14 residues. The clonotype originates from a female donor with ankylosing spondylitis or in good health (not recorded which). The gene calls are TRBV25-1 and TRBJ1-2, with D uncertain. Sequencing was performed on blood, either unsorted or a sorted T cell fraction (not recorded which). CDR3 nucleotide sequence: TGTGCCAACCTGCCGCCCGGGGTCGACTATGGCTACACCTTC. It translates to CANLPPGVDYGYTF.